These T cell receptor beta chains were read from a single sample in a study of OX40 agonist ivuxolimab in advanced cancers. Method: immunoSEQ multiplex PCR; TCRdb's copy keeps in-frame clones and lacks some. The sample has 60,000 to 70,000 clones, around nine tenths seen once. The sequencing here drew on CD4+ or CD8+ T cells sorted from blood, taken in a trial of the OX40 agonist ivuxolimab. Source of these receptors: an adult with an advanced solid tumor such as melanoma, head and neck, liver or kidney cancer. CDR3s include the opening cysteine and the closing phenylalanine or tryptophan.

TRBV2	TRBJ2-1	CASRGQLAEQFF
TRBV19	TRBJ2-7	CASSSGGSSYEQYF
TRBV5-1	TRBJ2-5	CASSPGQGQTQYF
TRBV11-2	TRBJ2-2	CASSHLRGAHTGELFF
TRBV19	TRBJ1-4	CAASGGQGNEKLFF
TRBV7-9	TRBJ1-1	CASSLQQGAAFF
TRBV7-8	TRBJ2-7	CASSLQTTARHEQYF
TRBV10-3	TRBJ2-1	CAIRGLAGGPGNYNEQFF
TRBV7-9	TRBJ2-1	CASSFSGISYNEQFF
TRBV13	TRBJ2-7	CASSNRPGYEQYF
TRBV6-5	TRBJ1-2	CASSSGPSYGYTF
TRBV7-2	TRBJ2-3	CASSSRATDTQYF
TRBV21-1	TRBJ1-1	CASCPIRDAQHTEAFF
TRBV28	TRBJ1-2	CASSLFGGGYTF
TRBV9	TRBJ2-5	CASSVTLGLAETQYF
TRBV6-6	TRBJ1-1	CASSSGGGTEAFF
TRBV5-1	TRBJ2-1	CASRVGGLNNEQFF
TRBV7-2	TRBJ1-2	CASSLQPYGYTF
TRBV6-6	TRBJ2-7	CASSRTGAGGAYEQYF
TRBV19	TRBJ2-2	CASTGASGSAGELFF
TRBV12-5	TRBJ2-3	CASGRDRGPDTQYF
TRBV11-3	TRBJ2-7	CTSSLATQTGQQYF
TRBV7-2	TRBJ1-2	CASSLTPRSYGYTF
TRBV19	TRBJ1-5	CASSMGRQGATPQHF
TRBV28	TRBJ2-3	CASRPGTRLRADTQYF
TRBV28	TRBJ1-2	CASRRSGQDPYGYTF
TRBV23-1	TRBJ2-7	CASSQIRRDYEQYF
TRBV13	TRBJ2-3	CASSLRTSGSTDTQYF
TRBV6-1	TRBJ1-5	CASSEGPNSNQPQHF
TRBV28	TRBJ1-1	CASSFGGSPFPIMNTEAFF